Below, 15 T cell receptor beta chains from the same sample are listed, as sequenced in a study of blood T cell repertoires in COVID-19. Some clones are missing from TCRdb's copy, which holds only in-frame ones; the method was immunoSEQ multiplex PCR. The table records about 100,000 clones, roughly 87% of them present only once. The specimen was peripheral blood. Receptors originate from a young man in a cohort sampled during active COVID-19.

Concerning this clone itself: Different DNA sequences within this sample yield the same CDR3. The CDR3 nucleotides are TGCGCCAGCAGCTTGTGGGGGGAGAACACCGGGGAGCTGTTTTTT. It encodes CASSLWGENTGELFF. V gene TRBV5-1 combines with J gene TRBJ2-2; possible D gene TRBD2, 6 bases. V lost 1 base and J 1 base, leaving 8 bases between the germline ends. The CDR3 sequence is 15 residues long. CDR1 and CDR2 from the germline V gene are SGHRS and YFSETQ.

The rearrangement uses TRBV18 and TRBJ2-7; 7 bases map to TRBD1. The trim removed 6 bases at V and 8 bases at J, leaving 13 bases unmatched. Germline CDR1 and CDR2: KGHSH and LQKENI. This CDR3 spans 14 amino acids. CDR3 DNA: TGTGCCAGCTCGCAGACAGGGAAGGGACCTAAGCAGTACTTC. Its protein is CASSQTGKGPKQYF.

The CDR3 loop is CAWGTGDGANVLTF. The CDR3 nucleotides are TGTGCCTGGGGGACAGGGGACGGGGCCAACGTCCTGACTTTC. This chain joins TRBV30 and TRBJ2-6; TRBD1 matches 10 bases. The CDR3 is 14 amino acids. The J segment lost 4 bases and the V segment lost 5 bases, leaving 2 bases of the junction unmatched. Germline V lookup: CDR1 GTSNPN, CDR2 SVGIG (reference sequence).

The chain uses TRBV7-9 and TRBJ1-4; a possible D gene is TRBD1 (5 bases). V gave up 5 bases and J gave up 8 bases, with 21 bases separating them. From germline, CDR1 is SEHNR and CDR2 FQNEAQ (reference sequence). CDR3 length equals 16 residues. This CDR3 reads CASSVSRARSGEKLFF. The CDR3 DNA reads TGTGCCAGCAGCGTGAGCAGGGCCAGATCCGGAGAAAAACTGTTTTTT.

DNA for the CDR3: TGTGCCAGCAGTTTCCGGGGACAGAATTCACCCCTCCACTTT. Translating it yields CASSFRGQNSPLHF. V and J are TRBV27 and TRBJ1-6; TRBD1 matches 7 bases. In germline, CDR1 is MNHEY, CDR2 SMNVEV (reference sequence). The CDR3 is made up of 14 amino acids. V was clipped by 3 bases and J by 7 bases; unmatched bases: 3.

As concerns this clone: Without the conserved terminal phenylalanine or tryptophan, this CDR3 likely stems from a read error. The chain couples TRBV7-2 to TRBJ1-2; D remains unclear. From germline, CDR1 is SGHTA and CDR2 FQGNSA. The CDR3 has 12 amino acids. Trimming removed 5 bases at V and 8 bases at J, with 12 bases between. The CDR3 nucleotides are TGTGCCAGCAGCCAGAGCCAGGAAGGCTACACCCTC. This encodes CASSQSQEGYTL.

The chain carries TRBV30 and TRBJ2-5; TRBD1 matches 7 bases. Germline V lookup: CDR1 GTSNPN, CDR2 SVGIG (reference sequence). V lost 4 bases, J lost 3 bases, and 8 bases stayed unmatched. The CDR3 contains 14 residues. The CDR3 here is CAWNAQGLKETQYF. The DNA of the CDR3 is TGTGCCTGGAACGCACAGGGGCTGAAAGAGACCCAGTACTTC.

V is TRBV19 and J is TRBJ2-6, with 7 nucleotides matching TRBD1. With 9 bases clipped from V and 2 bases from J, the junction kept 4 bases outside the gene matches. The CDR3 is 14 residues long. Germline lookup yields CDR1 LNHDA and CDR2 SQIVND (reference sequence). CDR3 bases: TGTGCCAGCGAAACAGGGGCTGGGGCCAACGTCCTGACTTTC. Protein sequence: CASETGAGANVLTF.

The chain carries TRBV5-1 and TRBJ1-2; no definite D call. The germline CDR1 and CDR2 sequences are SGHRS and YFSETQ. This CDR3 spans 14 amino acids. Trimming removed 2 bases at V and 3 bases at J, with 11 bases between. This CDR3 reads CASSFSTPDYGYTF. CDR3 in DNA: TGCGCCAGCAGCTTTTCAACCCCGGACTATGGCTACACCTTC.

The chain is built from TRBV27 and TRBJ2-1, with D hard to call. Germline loops: CDR1 MNHEY, CDR2 SMNVEV (reference sequence). The CDR3 is 14 residues long. V was shortened by 5 bases and J by 0 bases, with 8 bases between the two germline ends. The CDR3, as DNA: TGTGCCAGCAGTCCTATGAGCTCCTACAATGAGCAGTTCTTC. It specifies CASSPMSSYNEQFF.

The table lists this clone with a few counts. The V call is TRBV5-1, the J call TRBJ2-7, with D possibly being TRBD1 (5 bases). Germline V gene lookup returns CDR1 SGHRS and CDR2 YFSETQ. CDR3 length: 13 residues. Trimming removed 3 bases at V and 5 bases at J, with 12 bases between. The CDR3 sequence: CASSSILGDEQYF. In DNA form, the CDR3 reads TGCGCCAGCAGCTCTATCCTAGGGGACGAGCAGTACTTC.

This clone came up a few times. The V gene is TRBV7-9, the J gene TRBJ1-2; TRBD1 might be the D (5 bases). V shed 7 bases and J shed 1 base, with 13 bases lying between them. Germline V gives CDR1 SEHNR, CDR2 FQNEAQ (reference sequence). CDR3 length: 14 residues. The CDR3 sequence: CASIPPQGNYGYTF. The CDR3 DNA follows: TGTGCCAGCATCCCTCCCCAGGGTAACTATGGCTACACCTTC.

The CDR3 protein is CASSYSDKQPTDTQYF. The CDR3 nucleotides are TGTGCCAGCAGTTACTCTGATAAACAGCCCACAGATACGCAGTATTTT. V usage is TRBV6-5 and J usage is TRBJ2-3, with D unclear. The CDR3 sequence is 16 residues long. Between the trimmed V and J ends, which lost 0 bases and 2 bases, there was a span of 12 bases. Germline V CDR1 and CDR2: MNHEY, SVGAGI.

The chain employs TRBV4-1 and TRBJ1-1; D gene ambiguous. CDR1 is MGHRA, CDR2 YSYEKL, per germline. The V and J ends lost 0 bases and 3 bases respectively, with 8 bases between them. CDR3 length equals 14 residues. As DNA, the CDR3 is TGCGCCAGCAGCCAAGATGACGGAGACACTGAAGCTTTCTTT. Its translation is CASSQDDGDTEAFF.

V is TRBV5-6 and J is TRBJ1-6; D is ambiguous. There are 13 residues in the CDR3. Germline CDR1 reads SGHDT; CDR2 reads YYEEEE. The V end lost 0 bases, the J end lost 10 bases, and 8 bases lay between the germline ends. CDR3 bases: TGTGCCAGCAGCTTGGCGTCAGAATCACCCCTCCACTTT. Translated: CASSLASESPLHF.